The sequence of this T cell receptor beta chain was determined in a study of T-cell memory formation after mild COVID-19. Findings of the study overall: Detection of some responders pre-infection suggested pre-existing cross-reactive memory T cells participated.

This clonotype was recorded a few times. Its antigen remains unidentified. Germline V gene lookup returns CDR1 LNHNV and CDR2 YYDKDF (reference sequence). V trimming: 1 base; J trimming: 5 bases; junction bases outside the gene matches: 10. The CDR3 consists of 17 residues. 5'RACE, which relied on constant-segment primers, yielded TCR alpha and TCR beta cDNA libraries carrying sample barcodes and UMIs. TCRdb processed the 5' RACE reads anew with MiXCR; each CDR3 protein has one entry. The sample carries roughly 110,000 distinct CDR3 sequences, approximately 15% recorded once. V usage is TRBV15 and J usage is TRBJ2-7, with 11 bases identical to TRBD1. The origin of this receptor is a man younger than 35 who had mild COVID-19 (a few samples of this study predate the infection). Cell type and time point are not known. The sample was PBMCs or a T cell subset sorted from them (not recorded which). This CDR3 reads CATSRVSDRGPHHEQYF. In DNA, the CDR3 is TGTGCCACCAGCAGAGTCTCGGACAGGGGGCCGCACCACGAGCAGTACTTC.